This TCR beta chain is from a study of blood T cell repertoires in COVID-19. For the study at large: Donors in the United States, Italy and Spain gave samples during acute or convalescent COVID-19. The cDNA or gDNA used as material had been derived from T cells, B-cell-depleted T cells, or PBMCs.

Per the original data handling: Cell counts per sample came from amplifying reference gene primers. TCRdb's table, derived via immunoSEQ multiplex PCR, lists solely in-frame clones and lacks some. D and trimming were read from the DNA, whereas the V and J calls and clone size are those reported in that table. This sample has approximately 60,000 clones, with around four fifths found just once. Trimming removed 0 bases from V and 2 bases from J, with 10 bases in between. CDR1 LGHDT and CDR2 YNNKEL come from the germline V gene (reference sequence). This CDR3 has 15 amino acids. V usage is TRBV3-1 (or the pseudogene TRBV3-2) and J usage is TRBJ2-5; D remains unclear. This sequence originates from a woman older than 75 with active or convalescent COVID-19. The sequencing input was peripheral blood. CDR3 bases: TGTGCCAGCAGCCAAGATCAGGTCAGGCAAGAGACCCAGTACTTC. Protein product: CASSQDQVRQETQYF.